Included here is one TCR beta chain sequence, with context. Its antigen is currently unknown. The entry originates in a study of T cells expressing NK-cell markers. About the research overall: It was sorted CD3+CD56-NKG2C+, CD3+CD56+NKG2C- and CD3+CD56+NKG2C+ T cells that provided the TCR beta repertoires.

TCRdb reprocessed the 5' RACE reads; each CDR3 protein has one entry and no DNA is given. Its clone listing holds 300,000 to 500,000 distinct CDR3 sequences. The CDR3 spans 15 residues. Germline-derived CDR1 and CDR2 are KGHDR and SFDVKD. Findings of the study overall: Certain NKG2C+ T cell clones were expanded, and their HCMV specificity remained unclear.

The clonotype originates from a woman between 45 and 65 years old in good health. The sequencing sample was made of blood T cells: a sorted CD56 or NKG2C T cell subset, CD4+ or CD8+ T cells, or bulk PBMC T cells (not recorded which). The rearrangement links TRBV24-1 to TRBJ2-2; TCRdb's D gene call, TRBD2, goes unchecked for lack of DNA. The CDR3 here is CATSDPSSVTGELFF.